This T cell receptor (beta chain) was profiled in a study of CD8+ T cells in alopecia areata. In the study overall: Oral tofacitinib, 5 to 10 mg twice daily, was given in an open-label trial.

Regarding treatment: oral pan-JAK inhibitor, 5-10 mg twice daily. V lost 3 bases, J lost 3 bases, and 10 bases stayed unmatched. This CDR3 spans 16 amino acids. Germline assignment: CDR1 LGHNA and CDR2 YNFKEQ. RNA extraction was followed by reverse transcription into cDNA, which acted as the sequencing template. Assay: immunoSEQ multiplex PCR; the TCRdb copy retains only in-frame clones and omits some. Of around 110,000 clones in the sample, roughly three fifths were seen once. Sequencing was performed on CD8+ T cells sorted from blood, taken at week 24, from a patient treated with tofacitinib. V is TRBV4-2 and J is TRBJ2-7, with 8 bases matching TRBD1. This TCR was recovered from a human donor with alopecia areata. The CDR3 loop reads CASSQAGTGLGYEQYF. CDR3 bases: TGTGCCAGCAGCCAGGCCGGGACAGGACTCGGCTACGAGCAGTACTTC.